This entry lists 15 T cell receptor beta chains sequenced from one sample in a study of beta chain features in type 1 diabetes. The study, taken as a whole, reports: All four CD4+ subsets of Type 1 diabetes patients contained TCRB CDR3s that were moderately but significantly shorter.

No cognate antigen is known for these TCRs. The study reverse transcribed the entire isolated RNA, so it sequenced expressed TCRB transcripts. Some clones are missing from TCRdb's copy, which holds only in-frame ones; the method was immunoSEQ multiplex PCR. The sample lists over 200,000 clones, about a tenth occurring once. The sequencing input was naive CD4+ T cells from blood. The receptors derive from a man aged 25-45 years with type 1 diabetes.

This sequence joins TRBV6-6 and TRBJ2-5; D is possibly TRBD2 (6 bases). Trimming shortened V by 8 bases and J by 5 bases, and 18 bases separated the two germline ends. Per germline, CDR1 MNHNY and CDR2 SVGAGI (reference sequence). The CDR3 is 14 amino acids. This CDR3 reads CASEDSGGFETQYF. Here the CDR3 DNA reads TGTGCCAGCGAGGATTCTGGGGGGTTTGAGACCCAGTACTTC.

A few counts support this clone. The V and J genes are TRBV9 and TRBJ2-5, with D tentatively TRBD2 (5 bases). Germline CDR1 and CDR2: SGDLS and YYNGEE. V was trimmed by 0 bases and J by 4 bases, leaving 13 bases between them. The length of the CDR3 is 15 residues. DNA for the CDR3: TGTGCCAGCAGCGTAGTACCGGGGAACGGAGAGACCCAGTACTTC. It codes for CASSVVPGNGETQYF.

V and J are TRBV7-8 and TRBJ2-1, with D possibly TRBD1 on 5 matching bases. The CDR3 is 17 residues long. Deletions cut 0 bases from V and 0 bases from J, with 12 bases between. Germline V gives CDR1 SGHVS, CDR2 FQNEAQ. CDR3 in amino acids: CASSLAQTASSYNEQFF. The CDR3 DNA reads TGTGCCAGCAGCTTAGCCCAGACAGCCAGCTCCTACAATGAGCAGTTCTTC.

The chain joins TRBV9 to TRBJ1-5; 7 bases are shared with TRBD1. Unmatched junction bases numbered 4, after V lost 0 bases and J lost 4 bases. Germline CDR1 SGDLS, CDR2 YYNGEE. CDR3 length: 15 amino acids. CDR3 region: CASSVEGARNQPQHF. As DNA, the CDR3 is TGTGCCAGCAGCGTAGAGGGGGCGCGGAATCAGCCCCAGCATTTT.

This clone was observed a handful of times. V usage is TRBV25-1 and J usage is TRBJ1-3, with a weak D call TRBD1 (6 bases). Germline V gene data show CDR1 as MGHDK and CDR2 as SYGVNS. The V end lost 6 bases, the J end lost 4 bases, and 16 bases lay between the germline ends. This CDR3 region has 15 residues. This CDR3 reads CASREPEGDGNTIYF. The CDR3 DNA sequence: TGTGCCAGCAGGGAACCTGAGGGGGACGGAAACACCATATATTTT.

This clone turned up a few times. V gene TRBV29-1 combines with J gene TRBJ1-2; D unclear. The CDR3 has 14 residues. Trimming removed 7 bases from V and 4 bases from J, with 19 bases in between. Looked up from germline, CDR1 is SQVTM and CDR2 is ANQGSEA. CDR3 in amino acids: CSGWTLTEAYGYTF. The CDR3 DNA reads as TGCAGCGGCTGGACTTTGACGGAGGCCTATGGCTACACCTTC.

This clone was observed a few times. The chain couples TRBV29-1 to TRBJ2-1; D is ambiguous. This CDR3 has 13 residues. Germline V gene sequence: CDR1 SQVTM, CDR2 ANQGSEA. V lost 1 base, J lost 7 bases, and 11 bases lay in between. The CDR3 nucleotides read TGCAGCGTTGAAGGTAACATCGAAAATGAGCAGTTCTTC. Encoded protein: CSVEGNIENEQFF.

V and J are TRBV5-6 and TRBJ1-6; 7 bases fit TRBD1. The CDR3 contains 15 residues. V shed 4 bases, J shed 4 bases, and the junction held 5 bases outside the gene matches. The germline V gene has CDR1 SGHDT and CDR2 YYEEEE. The CDR3 DNA reads as TGTGCCAGCAGCACCCGACAGGGATATAATTCACCCCTCCACTTT. It specifies CASSTRQGYNSPLHF.

J is TRBJ2-7 and V is TRBV7-8; the match to TRBD2 covers 14 bases. The CDR3 runs 15 residues. CDR1 and CDR2 from the germline V gene are SGHVS and FQNEAQ. V lost 5 bases, J lost 3 bases, and 3 bases stayed unmatched. CDR3 loop: CASSPGTSGGYEQYF. In nucleotides, the CDR3 is TGTGCCAGCAGCCCTGGGACTAGCGGGGGCTACGAGCAGTACTTC. Complete variable domain (other parts from reference TRBV7-8 and TRBJ2-7): GAGVSQSPRYKVAKRGQDVALRCDPISGHVSLFWYQQALGQGPEFLTYFQNEAQLDKSGLPSDRFFAERPEGSVSTLKIQRTQQEDSAVYLCASSPGTSGGYEQYFGPGTRLTVT.

This clone has only a few counts. This chain links TRBV27 with TRBJ2-7; D might be TRBD1 (5 bases). Germline lookup yields CDR1 MNHEY and CDR2 SMNVEV (reference sequence). V was clipped by 6 bases and J by 3 bases, with 9 bases between them. This CDR3 is 12 amino acids long. For the CDR3, the DNA is TGTGCCAGCAGGACCGACAGCTACGAGCAGTACTTC. This encodes CASRTDSYEQYF.

There are a few counts of this clone. The rearrangement links TRBV30 to TRBJ1-5; D is perhaps TRBD1 (6 bases). Germline CDR1 reads GTSNPN; CDR2 reads SVGIG (reference sequence). V lost 3 bases to trimming and J lost 1 base, with 7 bases between them. CDR3 size: 13 residues. CDR3 protein: CAWRRGSNQPQHF. Written as DNA, the CDR3 is TGTGCCTGGAGAAGGGGGAGCAATCAGCCCCAGCATTTT.

This clone showed up just a few times. This chain uses TRBV19 with TRBJ1-1; D possibly corresponds to TRBD1 (6 bases). The length of the CDR3 is 13 residues. Trimming cost V 6 bases and J 6 bases, with 14 bases left between them. The germline V gene encodes CDR1 LNHDA and CDR2 SQIVND (reference sequence). This chain's CDR3 is CASSPDRRAEAFF. CDR3 nucleotides: TGTGCCAGTAGCCCCGACAGGCGCGCTGAAGCTTTCTTT.

This clone was seen a few times. V is TRBV4-2 and J is TRBJ2-7; 7 nucleotides match TRBD2. Germline values: CDR1 LGHNA, CDR2 YNFKEQ. The CDR3 has 16 amino acids. After removal of 1 base from V and 1 base from J, the junction contained 7 bases not matched to a gene. Here the CDR3 reads CASSQVAAGESYEQYF. Here the CDR3 DNA reads TGTGCCAGCAGCCAAGTGGCCGCGGGGGAGTCCTACGAGCAGTACTTC.

The V and J genes are TRBV11-2 and TRBJ2-7, with D unresolved. The CDR3 contains 12 residues. Germline V gene sequence: CDR1 SGHAT, CDR2 FQNNGV. The ends were cut back, 2 bases at V and 7 bases at J, with 9 bases in the middle. The CDR3 sequence: CASSLMSGEQYF. CDR3 DNA sequence: TGTGCCAGCAGCTTAATGTCAGGAGAGCAGTACTTC.

This clone occurred a few times. This chain joins TRBV28 and TRBJ2-5; 12 bases align to TRBD2. The V and J ends lost 4 bases and 4 bases, in that order; junction bases with no gene match: 4. The CDR3 length is 15 residues. Germline assignment: CDR1 MDHEN and CDR2 SYDVKM. CDR3 amino acids: CASSSRLAGAETQYF. CDR3 bases: TGTGCCAGCAGTTCCAGACTAGCGGGGGCAGAGACCCAGTACTTC.